This T cell receptor (beta chain) was sequenced for a study of blood T cell repertoires in COVID-19. Study-level background: T cells, B-cell-depleted T cells, or PBMCs supplied cDNA or gDNA.

Germline CDR1 is SQVTM and CDR2 is ANQGSEA. CDR3 size: 11 residues. V lost 7 bases, J lost 11 bases, and 17 bases lay in between. Only in-frame clones appear in the TCRdb table, and some are missing; sequencing was by immunoSEQ multiplex PCR. The table shows approximately 250,000 clones, with around 88% occurring only once. This clone was counted a few times. The source is a woman aged 35 to 49 with acute COVID-19. V usage is TRBV29-1 and J usage is TRBJ1-1; D ambiguous. The sample consisted of PBMCs or T cells enriched from blood (not recorded which). CDR3 amino acids: CSGFTMTGAFF. The CDR3, as DNA: TGCAGCGGGTTTACGATGACGGGGGCTTTCTTT.